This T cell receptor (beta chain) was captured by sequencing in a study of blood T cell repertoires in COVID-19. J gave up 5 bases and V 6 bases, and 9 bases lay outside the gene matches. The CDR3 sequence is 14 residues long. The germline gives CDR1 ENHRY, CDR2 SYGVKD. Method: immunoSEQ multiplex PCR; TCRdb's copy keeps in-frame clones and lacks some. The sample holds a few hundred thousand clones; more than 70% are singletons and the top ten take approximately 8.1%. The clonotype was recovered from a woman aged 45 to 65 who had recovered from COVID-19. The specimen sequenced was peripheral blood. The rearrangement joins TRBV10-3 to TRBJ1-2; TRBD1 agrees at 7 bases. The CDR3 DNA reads TGTGCCATCAGACCCGGGACAGTTGAGTATGGCTACACCTTC. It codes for CAIRPGTVEYGYTF.